This T cell receptor (beta chain) was profiled in a study of cytomegalovirus exposure and HLA in healthy donors. Whole-study findings and limits: In vitro work confirmed that three CMV-associated chains recognize CMV antigens.

The primer mix had 60 Vbeta and 13 Jbeta primers. The protocol was immunoSEQ multiplex PCR, while the TCRdb copy is restricted to in-frame clones and leaves out a portion. Among roughly 180,000 clones, roughly 9.5% were seen once, and the ten largest hold 1% to 1.5%. This clone has just a few counts. What it recognizes is unknown. The J segment lost 1 base and the V segment lost 4 bases, leaving 6 bases of the junction unmatched. The CDR3 consists of 15 residues. The germline V gene has CDR1 SGHRS and CDR2 YFSETQ. Sequences were obtained from PBMCs. V and J are TRBV5-1 and TRBJ1-1; 8 nucleotides agree with TRBD1. This receptor was taken from a woman under 40 in good health and CMV-seropositive. CDR3 residues: CASSPGGAGNTEAFF. DNA for the CDR3: TGCGCCAGCAGCCCAGGGGGCGCGGGGAACACTGAAGCTTTCTTT.